The rows below give T cell receptor beta chains drawn from one sample of a study of T cell repertoires in cytomegalovirus infection. TCRdb processed the reads anew with MiXCR; each CDR3 protein has one entry. This sample has approximately 500,000 distinct CDR3 sequences, with approximately 15% found just once. The sequenced material came from CD8+ T cells from PBMCs. These receptors were taken from a human donor in good health (CMV status not recorded). Some clones in this sample may be carry-over from other donors' samples. CDR3s include the opening cysteine and the closing phenylalanine or tryptophan. A D gene is named only where the DNA matches it firmly. Some rows have no size entry. The others give once, few or many, or a class for an expanded clone.

CDR3aa,CDR3nt,abundance,d_gene,v_gene,len,j_gene
CASSSVGTVNTGELFF,TGTGCCAGCAGCTCGGTCGGGACGGTTAACACCGGGGAGCTGTTTTTT,many,.,TRBV7-9,16,TRBJ2-2
CASSLVQGNQPQHF,TGTGCCAGCAGTTTGGTGCAAGGCAATCAGCCCCAGCATTTT,many,.,TRBV12-3/TRBV12-4,14,TRBJ1-5
CASSSNPPIKGDGSNQPQHF,TGTGCCAGCAGCTCAAACCCCCCGATAAAGGGTGATGGTAGCAATCAGCCCCAGCATTTT,many,.,TRBV7-9,20,TRBJ1-5
CASTLAGGHEQFF,TGTGCCAGCACACTAGCGGGGGGGCATGAGCAGTTCTTC,few,TRBD2,TRBV2,13,TRBJ2-1
CASSPLHGGPTDTQYF,TGTGCCAGCAGCCCCCTGCACGGGGGCCCCACAGATACGCAGTATTTT,.,.,TRBV5-5,16,TRBJ2-3
CASSLELMYYGNTIYF,TGTGCAAGCAGCTTAGAGTTAATGTACTATGGAAACACCATATATTTT,.,.,TRBV7-6,16,TRBJ1-3
CATTVDGANVLTF,TGTGCCACTACCGTCGATGGGGCCAACGTCCTGACTTTC,few,.,TRBV7-9,13,TRBJ2-6
CASSLNQGEKLFF,TGCGCCAGCAGCCTTAACCAGGGAGAAAAACTGTTTTTT,many,.,TRBV4-1,13,TRBJ1-4
CASSQGSGDVGNQPQHF,TGTGCCAGCAGCCAGGGGTCGGGGGACGTGGGTAATCAGCCCCAGCATTTT,many,.,TRBV7-6,17,TRBJ1-5
CAGGESSGNTIYF,TGTGCCGGGGGGGAGAGCTCTGGAAACACCATATATTTT,few,.,TRBV28,13,TRBJ1-3
CASSYSGGPEAFF,TGTGCCAGCAGTTACTCAGGGGGCCCTGAAGCTTTCTTT,many,TRBD1,TRBV6-5,13,TRBJ1-1
CAIESRDTYEQYF,TGTGCCATAGAATCCAGGGACACCTACGAGCAGTACTTC,many,.,TRBV6-2/TRBV6-3,13,TRBJ2-7
CASSRQSGELFF,TGTGCCAGCAGCAGACAGAGCGGGGAGCTGTTTTTT,many,.,TRBV7-9,12,TRBJ2-2
CASSLRVGNEKLFF,TGTGCCAGCAGCCTCAGGGTAGGAAATGAAAAACTGTTTTTT,many,.,TRBV7-6,14,TRBJ1-4
CASSLAIGTHGYTF,TGCGCCAGCAGCTTGGCCATCGGTACCCATGGCTACACCTTC,.,.,TRBV5-1,14,TRBJ1-2
CASSRSATADTQYF,TGTGCCAGTAGTAGGTCTGCGACCGCAGATACGCAGTATTTT,.,.,TRBV19,14,TRBJ2-3
CASSLSDNNEQFF,TGTGCCAGCAGTTTATCGGATAACAATGAGCAGTTCTTC,.,.,TRBV27,13,TRBJ2-1
CASSLPREGARRGYTF,TGTGCCAGCAGCTTACCTCGGGAGGGGGCGCGTCGTGGCTACACCTTC,many,TRBD1,TRBV7-9,16,TRBJ1-2
CASSPLEGGGAFF,TGCGCCAGCAGCCCTCTCGAGGGCGGGGGCGCTTTCTTT,few,.,TRBV4-1,13,TRBJ1-1
CASSYSTIGNEQFF,TGTGCCAGCAGTTACTCGACTATCGGCAATGAGCAGTTCTTC,many,.,TRBV6-5,14,TRBJ2-1
CASSLWDRAPGANVLTF,TGTGCCAGCAGTTTATGGGACAGGGCCCCCGGGGCCAACGTCCTGACTTTC,.,TRBD1,TRBV27,17,TRBJ2-6
CASSQEFQGIRGYTF,TGTGCCAGCAGCCAAGAGTTCCAGGGGATTCGTGGCTACACCTTC,many,.,TRBV14,15,TRBJ1-2
CSARNYGLAVFSSYNEQFF,TGCAGTGCTAGAAACTATGGACTAGCGGTTTTTAGCTCCTACAATGAGCAGTTCTTC,.,TRBD2,TRBV20-1,19,TRBJ2-1
CASSSRGGRSSYNEQFF,TGTGCCAGCAGCTCGCGGGGGGGCCGAAGCTCCTACAATGAGCAGTTCTTC,few,TRBD2,TRBV13,17,TRBJ2-1
CASSPGGELFF,TGTGCCAGCAGCCCGGGCGGGGAGCTGTTTTTT,many,.,TRBV7-3,11,TRBJ2-2
CASSLRRRETQYF,TGTGCCAGCAGCTTACGCCGGAGGGAGACCCAGTACTTC,many,.,TRBV11-2,13,TRBJ2-5
CASSPYSLADHTDTQYF,TGCGCCAGCAGCCCCTACTCACTAGCGGACCACACAGATACGCAGTATTTT,few,TRBD2,TRBV5-1,17,TRBJ2-3
CATSDFGTGVPSGQETQYF,TGTGCCACCAGTGATTTCGGGACAGGGGTGCCTAGCGGCCAAGAGACCCAGTACTTC,many,TRBD1,TRBV24-1,19,TRBJ2-5
CASSLVAEETQYF,TGTGCCAGCAGCTTAGTGGCGGAAGAGACCCAGTACTTC,many,.,TRBV7-9,13,TRBJ2-5
CASSVQGGSTEAFF,TGTGCCAGCAGCGTACAGGGAGGTAGCACTGAAGCTTTCTTT,few,.,TRBV9,14,TRBJ1-1
CASIHRGLGTEAFF,TGTGCCAGTATTCACAGGGGGCTTGGCACTGAAGCTTTCTTT,few,TRBD1,TRBV19,14,TRBJ1-1
CASSPKPGNYYGYTF,TGTGCCAGCAGCCCGAAGCCAGGGAATTACTATGGCTACACCTTC,many,.,TRBV7-3,15,TRBJ1-2
CASSGTGGMYEQYF,TGTGCCAGCAGCGGGACAGGGGGTATGTACGAGCAGTACTTC,many,TRBD1,TRBV7-8,14,TRBJ2-7
CASTFFDGNTEAFF,TGTGCCAGCACCTTTTTCGACGGCAACACTGAAGCTTTCTTT,.,.,TRBV6-1,14,TRBJ1-1
CASSDTPSRETQYF,TGTGCCAGCAGTGACACCCCCAGTCGGGAGACCCAGTACTTC,many,.,TRBV6-1,14,TRBJ2-5
CSARPGLAGFTDTQYF,TGCAGTGCTCGTCCGGGACTAGCGGGATTCACAGATACGCAGTATTTT,few,TRBD2,TRBV20-1,16,TRBJ2-3
CASSVASGRGSYEQYF,TGTGCCAGCAGCGTCGCTAGCGGGAGGGGGTCCTACGAGCAGTACTTC,few,TRBD2,TRBV9,16,TRBJ2-7
CATSDTAIAGGPSEQFF,TGTGCCACCAGTGACACAGCCATAGCGGGGGGGCCTAGTGAGCAGTTCTTC,.,TRBD2,TRBV24-1,17,TRBJ2-1
CAIGLYNEQFF,TGTGCCATCGGACTCTACAATGAGCAGTTCTTC,few,.,TRBV10-3,11,TRBJ2-1
CASKVAGGDFRTDTQYF,TGTGCCAGCAAGGTAGCGGGGGGCGATTTTAGAACAGATACGCAGTATTTT,many,TRBD2,TRBV6-6,17,TRBJ2-3
CSAQTSGVHTGELFF,TGCAGTGCCCAGACTAGCGGGGTTCACACCGGGGAGCTGTTTTTT,.,TRBD2,TRBV20-1,15,TRBJ2-2
CATSPDRGWNQPQHF,TGTGCCACCAGCCCCGACAGGGGTTGGAATCAGCCCCAGCATTTT,few,TRBD1,TRBV15,15,TRBJ1-5
CASSQASGGYEQYF,TGCGCCAGCAGCCAAGCTAGCGGGGGCTACGAGCAGTACTTC,.,TRBD2,TRBV4-1,14,TRBJ2-7
CASTQYGNQPQHF,TGTGCCAGCACCCAATATGGCAATCAGCCCCAGCATTTT,many,.,TRBV5-5,13,TRBJ1-5
CASSYDEPSYNEQFF,TGTGCCAGCAGTTACGACGAGCCGTCATACAATGAGCAGTTCTTC,.,.,TRBV6-2/TRBV6-3,15,TRBJ2-1
CASREEGARPFYEQYF,TGTGCCAGCAGGGAGGAGGGGGCGCGACCCTTCTACGAGCAGTACTTC,few,.,TRBV5-4,16,TRBJ2-7
CASSTLRGGPNTEAFF,TGTGCCAGCAGCACCTTGCGTGGGGGCCCGAACACTGAAGCTTTCTTT,few,.,TRBV2,16,TRBJ1-1
CASSSFGSGGTDTQYF,TGTGCCAGCAGTTCCTTTGGTAGCGGGGGCACAGATACGCAGTATTTT,.,TRBD2,TRBV27,16,TRBJ2-3
CASSRQGSYEQYF,TGTGCCAGCAGTAGACAGGGGAGCTACGAGCAGTACTTC,many,TRBD1,TRBV27,13,TRBJ2-7
CASSLQAEQYF,TGTGCCAGCAGCCTACAGGCCGAGCAGTACTTC,.,.,TRBV7-9,11,TRBJ2-7
CASSPVGRVESQPQHF,TGTGCAAGCAGCCCCGTCGGGCGTGTCGAAAGTCAGCCCCAGCATTTT,once,.,TRBV4-1,16,TRBJ1-5
CASSLQGVKNEQFF,TGTGCCAGCAGTTTACAGGGGGTAAAAAATGAGCAGTTCTTC,.,TRBD1,TRBV27,14,TRBJ2-1